These 13 T cell receptor beta chains share one sample of origin, sequenced in a study of CD8 T cells in ankylosing spondylitis. MiXCR, run by TCRdb on the 5' RACE reads, gives a single entry per CDR3 protein. The top ten clones hold approximately 3.3% of a sample with around 120,000 distinct CDR3 sequences, approximately 9.9% of them seen once. Sequencing was carried out using blood, either unsorted or a sorted T cell fraction (not recorded which). Source of these receptors: a male donor with ankylosing spondylitis or in good health (not recorded which).

In its sample, this clonotype was seen a few times. The chain links TRBV5-1 to TRBJ2-1, with 9 nucleotides matching TRBD1. CDR3 length equals 17 residues. Germline-derived CDR1 and CDR2 are SGHRS and YFSETQ. V shed 4 bases and J 7 bases; nucleotides not matched to a gene: 15. CDR3: CASSENPGQGFSNEQFF. The DNA of the CDR3 is TGCGCCAGCAGCGAGAATCCGGGACAGGGCTTTAGTAATGAGCAGTTCTTC.

This clonotype showed up many times. V gene TRBV29-1 combines with J gene TRBJ2-7, with D possibly matching TRBD1 (5 bases). CDR1 and CDR2 from the germline V gene are SQVTM and ANQGSEA. The CDR3 consists of 15 residues. V shed 3 bases and J shed 0 bases, with 15 bases lying between them. The CDR3 DNA reads TGCAGCGTTGAGTCGACAGACCCGAGCTCCTACGAGCAGTACTTC. The encoded protein is CSVESTDPSSYEQYF.

The table lists this clonotype with many counts. The V call is TRBV7-2, the J call TRBJ2-3; D is perhaps TRBD1 (6 bases). CDR1 and CDR2 (germline): SGHTA, FQGNSA. The CDR3 is 15 residues long. With 5 bases removed from V and 0 bases from J, the gap between germline ends came to 12 bases. The CDR3 is CASSTRGFSTDTQYF. For the CDR3, the DNA is TGTGCCAGCAGCACTAGGGGGTTTAGCACAGATACGCAGTATTTT.

On this clonotype: One base away lies a much larger clone, so this may be a sequencing read error. The rearrangement links TRBV20-1 to TRBJ2-2; maybe TRBD2 (5 bases). CDR3 length equals 14 residues. The germline V gene encodes CDR1 DFQATT and CDR2 SNEGSKA (reference sequence). V lost 5 bases, J lost 0 bases, and 10 bases lay in between. The CDR3 is CSARRPANTGELFF. CDR3 DNA: TGCAGTGCTCGGAGGCCGGCGAACACCGGGGAGCTGTTTTTT.

This clonotype came up many times. CDR3 residues: CASSLEGRRELFF. CDR3 in DNA: TGTGCCAGCAGCTTGGAGGGGAGGAGGGAGCTGTTTTTT. The V call is TRBV7-2, the J call TRBJ2-2, with D possibly TRBD2 on 6 matching bases. This CDR3 has 13 residues. Germline V CDR1 and CDR2: SGHTA, FQGNSA. V gave up 3 bases and J gave up 9 bases, with 11 bases separating them. Based on the CDR3 plus reference TRBV7-2 and TRBJ2-2, the full variable domain is GAGVSQSPSNKVTEKGKDVELRCDPISGHTALYWYRQSLGQGLEFLIYFQGNSAPDKSGLPSDRFSAERTGGSVSTLTIQRTQQEDSAVYLCASSLEGRRELFFGEGSRLTVL.

This clonotype has a handful of counts. The chain is built from TRBV3-1 and TRBJ1-1, with D possibly TRBD1 on 6 matching bases. The germline gives CDR1 LGHDT, CDR2 YNNKEL (reference sequence). Trimming pared 0 bases from V and 5 bases from J, leaving 13 bases between. CDR3 length: 15 amino acids. This CDR3 is CASSQEGGVYTEAFF. The CDR3 DNA reads as TGTGCCAGCAGCCAAGAGGGGGGCGTTTATACTGAAGCTTTCTTT.

This clonotype was detected ten times or more. The V gene is TRBV15, the J gene TRBJ2-4, with TRBD1 as a possible D gene (6 bases). Trimming removed 0 bases at V and 6 bases at J, with 9 bases between. The CDR3 spans 14 residues. Germline lookup yields CDR1 LNHNV and CDR2 YYDKDF (reference sequence). CDR3 sequence (DNA): TGTGCCACCAGCAGAGAAAAGGACAGAAACATTCAGTACTTC. Residues: CATSREKDRNIQYF.

Ten or more counts support this clonotype. The rearrangement uses TRBV7-2 and TRBJ2-2; the D call may be TRBD1 or TRBD2 (5 bases each). Per germline, CDR1 SGHTA and CDR2 FQGNSA. The V end was cut by 3 bases, the J end by 0 bases, with 14 bases between. This CDR3 has 17 residues. CDR3 region: CASSFPGRKTNTGELFF. The CDR3 nucleotides are TGTGCCAGCAGCTTCCCGGGACGGAAAACGAACACCGGGGAGCTGTTTTTT.

Details on this clonotype: This sequence may be a read error, since a much larger clone differs from it by one base. The chain is built from TRBV11-2 and TRBJ1-1; D is undetermined. This CDR3 has 14 amino acids. The V end was cut by 1 base, the J end by 4 bases, with 10 bases between. CDR1 and CDR2 (germline): SGHAT, FQNNGV. In DNA form, the CDR3 reads TGTGCCAGCAGCTTAGTCGCAGTAATCACTGAAGCTTTCTTT. Translated, it gives CASSLVAVITEAFF.

The table lists this clonotype with many counts. The V and J genes are TRBV6-2 or TRBV6-3 and TRBJ1-5; D is unresolved. CDR3 size: 14 residues. Germline V gene data show CDR1 as MNHEY and CDR2 as SVGEGT. Trimming took 2 bases from V and 2 from J, leaving 7 bases between them. CDR3 region: CASSYVEGNQPQHF. The CDR3 region has the DNA TGTGCCAGCAGTTACGTCGAGGGCAATCAGCCCCAGCATTTT.

Ten or more counts support this clonotype. The chain combines TRBV29-1 with TRBJ2-5, with TRBD2 as a possible D gene (5 bases). The length of the CDR3 is 14 residues. From germline, CDR1 is SQVTM and CDR2 ANQGSEA. With 0 bases removed from V and 3 bases from J, the gap between germline ends came to 11 bases. The chain's CDR3 is CSVEDGKSKETQYF. In DNA form, the CDR3 reads TGCAGCGTTGAAGACGGGAAATCAAAAGAGACCCAGTACTTC. Looking up the rest from reference TRBV29-1 and TRBJ2-5 gives the full variable domain: SAVISQKPSRDICQRGTSLTIQCQVDSQVTMMFWYRQQPGQSLTLIATANQGSEATYESGFVIDKFPISRPNLTFSTLTVSNMSPEDSSIYLCSVEDGKSKETQYFGPGTRLLVL.

This clonotype has at least ten counts. The genes are TRBV11-3 and TRBJ2-1; TRBD1 aligns across 8 bases. V shed 2 bases and J 7 bases; nucleotides not matched to a gene: 4. CDR1 is SGHNT, CDR2 YENEEA, per germline. This CDR3 is 14 amino acids long. CDR3 region: CASSLWQGANEQFF. In nucleotides, the CDR3 is TGTGCCAGCAGCTTATGGCAGGGGGCTAATGAGCAGTTCTTC.

In its sample, this clonotype was seen many times. The chain uses TRBV4-1 and TRBJ2-3; no definite D call. Trimming pared 2 bases from V and 1 base from J, leaving 13 bases between. CDR1 and CDR2 from the germline V gene are MGHRA and YSYEKL. The CDR3 totals 16 residues. CDR3 loop: CASSQLLTMGTDTQYF. The CDR3 DNA reads as TGCGCCAGCAGCCAACTACTTACGATGGGCACAGATACGCAGTATTTT.